One sample yielded the 8 T cell receptor beta chains listed below, sequenced in a study of T cell responses to AZD1222 COVID-19 vaccine. Method: immunoSEQ multiplex PCR; TCRdb's copy keeps in-frame clones and lacks some. The data hold 150,000 to 200,000 clones, with 90% to 95% observed a single time. The sequencing here drew on peripheral blood, taken on day 0 of AZD1222 vaccination. The receptor set was obtained from an adult in good health.

The rearrangement links TRBV9 to TRBJ1-3; no clear D gene. The germline gives CDR1 SGDLS, CDR2 YYNGEE. The germline V and J ends were trimmed by 0 bases and 5 bases, with 9 bases remaining between them. This CDR3 is built from 14 residues. The chain's CDR3 is CASSVADGRNTIYF. For the CDR3, the DNA is TGTGCCAGCAGCGTAGCAGACGGCCGAAACACCATATATTTT.

For the CDR3, the DNA is TGTGCCAGCAGTAGGATGGCGGGAAGGCACACAGATACGCAGTATTTT. Translation gives CASSRMAGRHTDTQYF. This chain joins TRBV6-6 and TRBJ2-3; a weak D match, TRBD2 (6 bases). V was clipped by 5 bases and J by 2 bases, with 17 bases between them. The germline V gene encodes CDR1 MNHNY and CDR2 SVGAGI (reference sequence). The CDR3 has 16 amino acids.

This chain joins TRBV15 and TRBJ2-1, with 9 bases aligning to TRBD1. Trimming at V came to 5 bases and at J to 10 bases, leaving 9 bases not matched to a gene. Per germline, CDR1 LNHNV and CDR2 YYDKDF (reference sequence). The CDR3 is made up of 14 amino acids. The CDR3 bases are TGTGCCACCAGCCTAGGACAGGGGTTCACCGAGCAGTTCTTC. It encodes CATSLGQGFTEQFF.

The J gene is TRBJ1-4, the V gene TRBV7-9; no clear D. The germline gives CDR1 SEHNR, CDR2 FQNEAQ (reference sequence). This CDR3 is built from 16 residues. V was cut by 4 bases and J by 7 bases, with 19 bases left in between. The CDR3: CASSSPRVKRGEKLFF. CDR3 bases: TGTGCCAGCAGCTCCCCCCGGGTCAAACGAGGTGAAAAACTGTTTTTT.

The chain is built from TRBV10-1 and TRBJ2-3, with a weak D call TRBD1 (6 bases). Trimming removed 6 bases at V and 2 bases at J, with 18 bases between. The CDR3 covers 16 residues. Germline CDR1 reads WNHNN; CDR2 reads SYGVQD (reference sequence). The CDR3 DNA reads as TGCGCCAGCAGCGAGGGGGTTTCGGGCGCCACAGATACGCAGTATTTT. This encodes CASSEGVSGATDTQYF.

This rearrangement joins TRBV13 to TRBJ2-1; D gene uncertain. V was cut by 0 bases and J by 0 bases, with 6 bases left in between. This CDR3 contains 15 residues. Germline V lookup: CDR1 PRHDT, CDR2 FYEKMQ (reference sequence). The CDR3 DNA is TGTGCCAGCAGCTTAGGGCGGAGCTCCTACAATGAGCAGTTCTTC. It codes for CASSLGRSSYNEQFF.

V and J are TRBV3-1 (or the pseudogene TRBV3-2) and TRBJ2-7; 7 positions agree with TRBD2. CDR1 is LGHDT, CDR2 YNNKEL, per germline (reference sequence). V trimming: 1 base; J trimming: 5 bases; junction bases outside the gene matches: 8. This CDR3 comprises 15 residues. The CDR3 reads CASSQVGLAADEQYF. The CDR3 DNA is TGTGCCAGCAGCCAAGTAGGCCTAGCGGCCGACGAGCAGTACTTC.

The chain carries TRBV7-9 and TRBJ2-1; no firm D call. This CDR3 has 11 residues. Trimming pared 5 bases from V and 7 bases from J, leaving 6 bases between. Per germline, CDR1 SEHNR and CDR2 FQNEAQ (reference sequence). The CDR3 coding sequence is TGTGCCAGCAGCCCTGCAAATGAGCAGTTCTTC. This gives the protein CASSPANEQFF.